The 10 T cell receptor beta chains in this list originate from one sample, sequenced in a study of beta chain features in type 1 diabetes. All of the isolated RNA was reverse transcribed, so expressed TCRB transcripts were sequenced. This table comes from immunoSEQ multiplex PCR, and its TCRdb copy is limited to in-frame clones, with some not included. Here the sample spans approximately 150,000 clones, about 10% being singletons. The sequencing sample was made of naive CD4+ T cells from blood. Every receptor here comes from a man younger than 30 in good health.

The J gene is TRBJ1-5, the V gene TRBV18; the D gene is possibly TRBD1 (5 bases). V shed 2 bases and J shed 3 bases, with 11 bases lying between them. The germline gives CDR1 KGHSH, CDR2 LQKENI. The CDR3 consists of 15 residues. CDR3 loop: CASSPSAGPNQPQHF. In DNA form, the CDR3 reads TGTGCCAGCTCACCATCGGCAGGGCCCAATCAGCCCCAGCATTTT.

The CDR3 DNA follows: TGTGCCAGCAGCCCGAGTTGGGGGCTTAACACCGGGGAGCTGTTTTTT. This gives the protein CASSPSWGLNTGELFF. The J gene is TRBJ2-2, the V gene TRBV11-2; TRBD1 might be the D (6 bases). V was clipped by 5 bases and J by 2 bases, with 15 bases between them. CDR3 size: 16 residues. Germline V gene lookup returns CDR1 SGHAT and CDR2 FQNNGV.

The table lists this clone with many counts. The CDR3 DNA sequence: TGCGCCAGCAGTCAATCGTTGGGGCCCTATGGCTACACCTTC. The encoded protein is CASSQSLGPYGYTF. The chain joins TRBV23-1 to TRBJ1-2, with D possibly matching TRBD1 (5 bases). TRBV23-1 is flagged as an ORF with uncertain function. V was clipped by 0 bases and J by 4 bases, with 9 bases between them. The length of the CDR3 is 14 residues.

This clone was seen a few times. CDR3 sequence (DNA): TGTGCCAGCAGCAAGGGACTAGCGGGTACCTACGAGCAGTACTTC. Its translation is CASSKGLAGTYEQYF. This sequence joins TRBV7-9 and TRBJ2-7; 12 nucleotides match TRBD2. V lost 5 bases, J lost 2 bases, and 4 bases stayed unmatched. Germline-derived CDR1 and CDR2 are SEHNR and FQNEAQ (reference sequence). There are 15 residues in the CDR3.

The rearrangement uses TRBV12-5 and TRBJ2-1; 9 bases agree with TRBD1. CDR1 and CDR2 from the germline V gene are LGHNT and FRNRAP. The CDR3 totals 16 residues. Trimming at V came to 1 base and at J to 9 bases, leaving 10 bases not matched to a gene. The chain's CDR3 is CASGLGTRDRVFEQFF. CDR3 coding DNA: TGTGCTAGTGGTTTGGGAACCCGGGACAGGGTTTTTGAGCAGTTCTTC.

The rearrangement links TRBV19 to TRBJ1-5, with D possibly TRBD1 on 5 matching bases. The V end was cut by 7 bases, the J end by 2 bases, with 21 bases between. This CDR3 is 17 amino acids long. Germline V gives CDR1 LNHDA, CDR2 SQIVND (reference sequence). DNA of the CDR3: TGTGCCAGTACGATTTGGCGGGGCGAAGGGGGCAATCAGCCCCAGCATTTT. Translation gives CASTIWRGEGGNQPQHF.

This clone appeared a few times. This chain joins TRBV18 and TRBJ2-7; 8 nucleotides agree with TRBD1. Germline V lookup: CDR1 KGHSH, CDR2 LQKENI. The V gene end was trimmed by 0 bases and the J gene end by 3 bases; junction bases not matched to a gene: 4. The CDR3 loop spans 15 amino acids. This CDR3 is CASSPPGQAIYEQYF. The CDR3 DNA reads as TGTGCCAGCTCACCACCGGGACAGGCGATCTACGAGCAGTACTTC.

The chain couples TRBV9 to TRBJ2-7, with 8 bases that match TRBD1. Germline V CDR1 and CDR2: SGDLS, YYNGEE. The CDR3 runs 14 residues. Germline trimming cut 4 bases from V and 2 bases from J; bases unmatched to any gene: 5. Here the CDR3 DNA reads TGTGCCAGCAGCCCAGAGACAGGGGCCTACGAGCAGTACTTC. Translating gives CASSPETGAYEQYF.

This clone showed up just a few times. The chain joins TRBV7-2 to TRBJ2-1; 14 bases are shared with TRBD2. Trimming removed 4 bases from V and 4 bases from J; junction bases left unmatched: 6. CDR3 length: 17 residues. CDR1 is SGHTA, CDR2 FQGNSA, per germline. CDR3 sequence: CASSSGLAGGWYNEQFF. CDR3 sequence (DNA): TGTGCCAGCAGCTCCGGACTAGCGGGGGGTTGGTACAATGAGCAGTTCTTC.

In its sample, this clone was seen a few times. V and J are TRBV5-4 and TRBJ2-7; TRBD2 matches at 12 bases. V shed 4 bases and J 3 bases; nucleotides not matched to a gene: 8. This CDR3 is 16 amino acids long. The germline CDR1 and CDR2 sequences are SGHNT and YYREEE (reference sequence). For the CDR3, the DNA is TGTGCCAGCAGCCCCGGACTAGCGGGGTCTATCTACGAGCAGTACTTC. It codes for CASSPGLAGSIYEQYF.